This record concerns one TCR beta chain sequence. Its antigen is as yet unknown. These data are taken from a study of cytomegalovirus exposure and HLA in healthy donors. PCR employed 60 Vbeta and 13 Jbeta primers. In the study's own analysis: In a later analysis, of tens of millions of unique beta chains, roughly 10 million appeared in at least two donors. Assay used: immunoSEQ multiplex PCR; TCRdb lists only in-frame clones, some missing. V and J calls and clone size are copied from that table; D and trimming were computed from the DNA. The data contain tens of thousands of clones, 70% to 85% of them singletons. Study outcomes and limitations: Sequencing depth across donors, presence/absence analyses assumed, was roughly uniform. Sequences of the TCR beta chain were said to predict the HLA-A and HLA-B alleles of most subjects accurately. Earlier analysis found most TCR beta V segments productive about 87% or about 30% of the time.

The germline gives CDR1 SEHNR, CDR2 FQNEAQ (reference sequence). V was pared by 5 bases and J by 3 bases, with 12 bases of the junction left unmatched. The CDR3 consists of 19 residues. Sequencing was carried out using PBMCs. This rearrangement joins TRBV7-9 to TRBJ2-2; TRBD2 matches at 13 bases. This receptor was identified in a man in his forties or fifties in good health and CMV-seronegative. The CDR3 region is CASSVAGTSGTADTGELFF. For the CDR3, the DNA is TGTGCCAGCAGCGTCGCCGGGACTAGCGGGACTGCGGACACCGGGGAGCTGTTTTTT.